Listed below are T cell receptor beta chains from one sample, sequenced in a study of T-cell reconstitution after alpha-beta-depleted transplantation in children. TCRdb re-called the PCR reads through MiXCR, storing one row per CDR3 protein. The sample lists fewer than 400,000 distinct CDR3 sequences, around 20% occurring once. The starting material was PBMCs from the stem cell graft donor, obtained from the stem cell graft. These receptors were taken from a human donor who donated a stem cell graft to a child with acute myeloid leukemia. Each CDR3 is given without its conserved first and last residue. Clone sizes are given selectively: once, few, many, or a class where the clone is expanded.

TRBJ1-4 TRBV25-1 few ASNHAGTGEKLF
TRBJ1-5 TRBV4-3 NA ASSSDSINQPQH
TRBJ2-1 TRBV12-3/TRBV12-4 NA ASRKTGTSGIGGQF
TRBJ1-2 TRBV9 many ASSPPSSTGGGGYT
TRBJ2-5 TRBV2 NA ASAYRGTTETQY
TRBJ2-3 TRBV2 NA ASPGLAGDTQY
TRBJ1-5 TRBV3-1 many ASSPLAGSAQPQH
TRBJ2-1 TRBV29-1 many SVEDPRGLAGGPYNEQF
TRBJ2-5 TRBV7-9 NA ASSEFGTSANRETQY
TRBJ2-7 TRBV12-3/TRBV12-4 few ASSHRTVSYEQY
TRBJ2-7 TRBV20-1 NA SGRDLGDSGRANAHEQY
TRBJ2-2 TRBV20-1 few SASGLAGLSNTGELF
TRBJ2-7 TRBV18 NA ASSWLAGQTYEQY
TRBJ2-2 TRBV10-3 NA ATRGGPRTGELF
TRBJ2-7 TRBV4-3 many ASSQVDGYEQY
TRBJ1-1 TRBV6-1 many ASSESTGRREAF
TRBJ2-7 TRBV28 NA ASNSQPYYEQY
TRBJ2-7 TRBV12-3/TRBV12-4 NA ASSLASSSYEQY
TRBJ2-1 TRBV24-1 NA ATSDLTSGRRTNEQF
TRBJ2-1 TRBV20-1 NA SSSPGPEQF
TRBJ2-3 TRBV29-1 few SVFGTFTDTQY
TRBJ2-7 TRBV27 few ASSFTQAHEQY
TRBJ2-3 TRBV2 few ASSERESTDTQY
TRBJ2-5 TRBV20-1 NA SARPGGPGETQY
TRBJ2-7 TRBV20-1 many SALTSGNYEQY
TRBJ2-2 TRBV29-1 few SAGLLGASGNPHGELF
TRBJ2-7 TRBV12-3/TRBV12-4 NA ASSLGTPVEQY
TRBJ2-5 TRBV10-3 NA ASAVGQGTQY
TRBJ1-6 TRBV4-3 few ASSQDSGVDSPLH
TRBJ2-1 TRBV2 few ASSAPQTYYNEQF
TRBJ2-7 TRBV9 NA ASSLRDNYEQY
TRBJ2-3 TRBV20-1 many SPVGQTDTQY
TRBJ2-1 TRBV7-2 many ASSFTGPYNEQF
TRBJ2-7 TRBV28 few ASRPGQGGAQY
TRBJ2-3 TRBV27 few ASSGTGGSDTQY
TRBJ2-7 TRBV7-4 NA ASRESGTGPTYEQY
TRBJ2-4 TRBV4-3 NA ASSQVSALAKNIQY